Listed here is a single T cell receptor (beta chain). Its antigen is not identified. CDR1 and CDR2 from the germline V gene are SGHAT and FQDESV (reference sequence). With 0 bases removed from V and 8 bases from J, the gap between germline ends came to 26 bases. The CDR3 sequence is 19 residues long. These data are taken from a study of naive and memory T cell subsets. Findings of the study overall: A few larger clonotypes appeared in naive repertoires, especially CD8, possibly memory cells re-expressing CD45RA.

Two oligonucleotides, mixed equimolar, formed the beta constant-region primer covering TRBC1 and TRBC2. The ligated cDNA underwent four PCR rounds using SP2 and nested alpha and beta constant-region primers. TCRdb re-analysed the UMI-ligation and nested PCR reads in MiXCR, keeping a single row per CDR3 protein. Altogether roughly 150,000 distinct CDR3 sequences are present, around 21% being singletons, with the ten largest covering 0.6% to 0.7%. The receptor's source is a human donor in good health. Sequenced: naive CD8+ T cells from blood. V is TRBV11-1 and J is TRBJ2-1, with D possibly matching TRBD2 (8 bases). The CDR3 sequence: CASSLARTLSGTEKDEQFF. CDR3 nucleotide sequence: TGTGCCAGCAGCTTAGCCCGAACCCTTAGCGGGACAGAGAAGGATGAGCAGTTCTTC.